This TCR beta chain originates from a study of type 1 regulatory T cells. Background on the study: This in vitro CD4 product, T-allo10, is enriched for Tr1 cells and alloantigen-specific.

Germline CDR1 and CDR2: SGHRS and YFSETQ. The V segment lost 4 bases and the J segment 0 bases; nucleotides outside the gene matches: 7. The CDR3 totals 16 residues. TCRdb processed the reads anew with MiXCR; each CDR3 protein has one entry. This sample has approximately 90,000 distinct CDR3 sequences, with roughly 31% found just once. This chain connects TRBV5-1 to TRBJ2-7; TRBD2 agrees at 10 bases. The clonotype originates from a human donor in good health. The sample comprised CD4+ T cells, either the whole sample or a sorted fraction (not recorded which). This CDR3 is CASSPTSGMSSYEQYF. The CDR3, as DNA: TGCGCCAGCAGCCCCACTAGCGGGATGAGCTCCTACGAGCAGTACTTC.